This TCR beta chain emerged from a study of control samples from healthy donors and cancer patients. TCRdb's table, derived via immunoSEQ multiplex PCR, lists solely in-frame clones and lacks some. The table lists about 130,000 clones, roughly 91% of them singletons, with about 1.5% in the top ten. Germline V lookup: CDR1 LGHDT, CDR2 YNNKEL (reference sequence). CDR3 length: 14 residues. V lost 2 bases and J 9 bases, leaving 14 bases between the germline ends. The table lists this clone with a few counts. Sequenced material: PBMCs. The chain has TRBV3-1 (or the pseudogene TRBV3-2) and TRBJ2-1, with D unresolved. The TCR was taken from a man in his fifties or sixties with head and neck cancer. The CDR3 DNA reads TGTGCCAGCAGCCAAAGTAGCCCCGACATTGAGCAGTTCTTC. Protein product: CASSQSSPDIEQFF.